Listed below are T cell receptor beta chains from one sample, sequenced in a study of blood T cell repertoires in COVID-19. Produced via immunoSEQ multiplex PCR; TCRdb's table is partial and in-frame only. The sample has roughly 300,000 clones, about 83% seen once. Input material: peripheral blood. The receptors derive from a woman in her forties or fifties who had recovered from COVID-19. Each CDR3 is given with its conserved first and last residue. Fields, in order: V gene, D gene, J gene, clone size, CDR3 DNA, CDR3 protein. The D gene is left open where the match is weak. Clone size is stated in some rows and not others, as once, few, many or a class when expanded.

>TRBV18|TRBD1|TRBJ1-1|once
TGTGCCAGCTCACCGATTTGGGACAGGGGGCAGACTGAAGCTTTCTTT
CASSPIWDRGQTEAFF
>TRBV29-1|NA|TRBJ2-4|NA
TGCAGCGTTGAATTACAGGGAAACATTCAGTACTTC
CSVELQGNIQYF
>TRBV19|TRBD2|TRBJ2-2|NA
TGTGCCATCGCTATCCGGGAGGGCCCGAGCACCGGGGAGCTGTTTTTT
CAIAIREGPSTGELFF
>TRBV7-2|TRBD1|TRBJ2-3|NA
TGTGCCAGTGGAACGGGGACAGGCGTATTAACAGATACGCAGTATTTT
CASGTGTGVLTDTQYF
>TRBV28|TRBD1|TRBJ1-1|NA
TGTGCCAGCAGTCCCCAGACAGGGGGTTGGACTGAAGCTTTCTTT
CASSPQTGGWTEAFF
>TRBV28|TRBD1|TRBJ1-2|NA
TGTGCCAGCAGTCGACAGGGCCCCTATGGCTACACCTTC
CASSRQGPYGYTF
>TRBV6-5|NA|TRBJ1-4|few
TGTGCCAGCTTGGGAGTGACAACTAATGAAAAACTGTTTTTT
CASLGVTTNEKLFF
>TRBV28|NA|TRBJ1-5|NA
TGTGCCAGCAGTTCCCCAGGGGAGAATCAGCCCCAGCATTTT
CASSSPGENQPQHF
>TRBV2|NA|TRBJ1-1|NA
TGTGCCAGCACCCGGGCCCGGGACACTAACACTGAAGCTTTCTTT
CASTRARDTNTEAFF
>TRBV11-2|TRBD2|TRBJ2-5|NA
TGTGCCAGCAGCTTAGGGCCGGCGGGGGGGTACCAAGAGACCCAGTACTTC
CASSLGPAGGYQETQYF
>TRBV30|NA|TRBJ2-2|few
TGTGCCTGGAGCGGGGGACTTTCAATTGGCGGGGAGCTGTTTTTT
CAWSGGLSIGGELFF
>TRBV12-2|NA|TRBJ1-2|NA
TGTGCAAGTCGCTTAGCGCGGGTTCGGGGTCTATTTTATGGCTACACCTTC
CASRLARVRGLFYGYTF
>TRBV7-2|TRBD2|TRBJ2-1|NA
TGTGCCAGCAGCTTAACTAGCGGGTACAATGAGCAGTTCTTC
CASSLTSGYNEQFF
>TRBV25-1|NA|TRBJ1-2|NA
TGTGCCAGCAGTGCCACAGGGTTGAGGGGCTACACCTTC
CASSATGLRGYTF
>TRBV19|NA|TRBJ2-3|NA
TGTGCCAGTAGTATACCGGGGAGCACAGATACGCAGTATTTT
CASSIPGSTDTQYF
>TRBV19|TRBD1|TRBJ2-2|once
TGTGCCACCCCGAGGAGACAGGGGGCGAACACCGGGGAGCTGTTTTTT
CATPRRQGANTGELFF
>TRBV6-5|NA|TRBJ2-2|once
TGTGCCAGCGGTCCTTGGGCGAGTTCCGGGGAGCTGTTTTTT
CASGPWASSGELFF
>TRBV7-2|NA|TRBJ1-2|NA
TGTGCCAGCAGTCTACATGGCTACACCTTC
CASSLHGYTF
>TRBV28|NA|TRBJ1-2|NA
TGTGCCACCGAGAGATTTATGTATGGCTACACCTTC
CATERFMYGYTF
>TRBV28|TRBD2|TRBJ2-5|NA
TGTGCCAGCAGACAGCGGGGATTAGAGACCCAGTACTTC
CASRQRGLETQYF
>TRBV6-2/TRBV6-3|NA|TRBJ1-5|NA
TGTGCCAGCAGTTATAGCAGGGCGGGCAATCAGCCCCAGCATTTT
CASSYSRAGNQPQHF
>TRBV27|NA|TRBJ1-5|NA
TGTGCCAGCAGTTTATCGAGCGGCAATCAGCCCCAGCATTTT
CASSLSSGNQPQHF
>TRBV3-1/TRBV3-2|NA|TRBJ1-1|once
TGTGCCAGCAGCGGGGGGTCCGGCACTGAAGCTTTCTTT
CASSGGSGTEAFF
>TRBV27|NA|TRBJ2-3|NA
TGTGCCAGCAGTTTCCGAGGTATAGATACGCAGTATTTT
CASSFRGIDTQYF
>TRBV2|NA|TRBJ1-5|NA
TGTGCCAGCAGGGGTGCTTGGACAGACCATCAGCCCCAGCATTTT
CASRGAWTDHQPQHF
>TRBV9|TRBD1|TRBJ1-1|once
TGTGCCAGCAGCGCGGGACAGGCAAACACTGAAGCTTTCTTT
CASSAGQANTEAFF
>TRBV19|NA|TRBJ1-4|NA
TGTGCCAGTAACATCCAGGGAGCGGGAGAAAAACTGTTTTTT
CASNIQGAGEKLFF
>TRBV5-4|NA|TRBJ2-5|NA
TGTGCCAGCAGCTTGTCGGGGGTGGAGACCCAGTACTTC
CASSLSGVETQYF
>TRBV24-1|NA|TRBJ1-5|NA
TGTGCCACCAGTGTCCAGGGAGGAGGGGATCAGCCCCAGCATTTT
CATSVQGGGDQPQHF
>TRBV28|TRBD1|TRBJ1-2|NA
TGTGCCAGCAGCCGTAGGACAGGGGGCTTTGGCTACACCTTC
CASSRRTGGFGYTF
>TRBV28|NA|TRBJ1-2|NA
TGTGCCGCCGGTCGGGGGGCCTATGGCTACACCTTC
CAAGRGAYGYTF
>TRBV7-7|TRBD2|TRBJ2-2|few
TGTGCCAGCAGCTTTAGCGGGAGGGCCTTCTCCGGGGAGCTGTTTTTT
CASSFSGRAFSGELFF
>TRBV3-1/TRBV3-2|TRBD1|TRBJ2-5|NA
TGTGCCAGCAGCCTTAGGACAGGGGGCTACCAAGAGACCCAGTACTTC
CASSLRTGGYQETQYF
>TRBV7-2|TRBD1|TRBJ1-4|NA
TGTGCCAGCAGCCCCCGGGACAGCCCGAATGAAAAACTGTTTTTT
CASSPRDSPNEKLFF
>TRBV7-2|NA|TRBJ2-3|NA
TGTGCCAGCAGCGTCCAGGCAGATACGCAGTATTTT
CASSVQADTQYF
>TRBV19|TRBD1|TRBJ2-2|NA
TGTGCCAGTAGTATAGATCCGGCGTCAGGGGGTCTTCCCGGGGAGCTGTTTTTT
CASSIDPASGGLPGELFF
>TRBV7-2|NA|TRBJ2-3|NA
TGTGCCAGCAGCTTAGCAGGGGTAATGGATACGCAGTATTTT
CASSLAGVMDTQYF
>TRBV10-2|TRBD1|TRBJ2-2|few
TGCGCCAGCAGGATCTCGGGACAGGCGACCGGGGAGCTGTTTTTT
CASRISGQATGELFF
>TRBV27|TRBD2|TRBJ2-5|NA
TGTGCCAGCAGTTCGTTGACTAGCGGGGACCTAGGGGAGACCCAGTACTTC
CASSSLTSGDLGETQYF
>TRBV6-1|NA|TRBJ1-1|NA
TGTGCCAGCAGTGAATTCGGGGGGAACACTGAAGCTTTCTTT
CASSEFGGNTEAFF
>TRBV4-3|TRBD1|TRBJ2-1|NA
TGCGCCAGCAGCCAAGTCGGGACAGGGGGCAATGAGCAGTTCTTC
CASSQVGTGGNEQFF
>TRBV19|NA|TRBJ1-5|NA
TGTGCCAGACGTCAACAGGGTTTGCTGGGGGCTAATCAGCCCCAGCATTTT
CARRQQGLLGANQPQHF
>TRBV27|TRBD1|TRBJ1-5|NA
TGTGCCAGCAGTTTAGCAGGGGGTAGCAATCAGCCCCAGCATTTT
CASSLAGGSNQPQHF
>TRBV5-4|NA|TRBJ1-1|NA
TGTGCCAGCAGCCCGTTGGCGGGAACGACTGAAGCTTTCTTT
CASSPLAGTTEAFF
>TRBV3-1/TRBV3-2|TRBD1|TRBJ1-6|NA
TGTGCCAGCAGCCCCAGCCGGGACAGGGATAATTCACCCCTCCACTTT
CASSPSRDRDNSPLHF
>TRBV30|NA|TRBJ1-3|NA
TGTGCCTGGAGTGCCCGACAGGCCTCTGGAAACACCATATATTTT
CAWSARQASGNTIYF
>TRBV7-9|NA|TRBJ2-5|once
TGTGCCAGCAGCTTTGTTCCTTCCGAGACCCAGTACTTC
CASSFVPSETQYF
>TRBV18|TRBD2|TRBJ2-4|NA
TGTGCCAGCTCACCACCGGGACTAGAGGCTAGCATTCAGTACTTC
CASSPPGLEASIQYF
>TRBV11-3|NA|TRBJ2-7|NA
TGTGCCAGCAGCTTAGAGGACAGCTACGAGCAGTACTTC
CASSLEDSYEQYF
>TRBV7-8|TRBD2|TRBJ2-1|few
TGTGCCAGCAGCTTAGCGCAGCGGGAGATCGATGAGCAGTTCTTC
CASSLAQREIDEQFF
>TRBV7-9|NA|TRBJ2-1|NA
TGTGCCAGCAGCTTAGCGGGAGCGGCGTGGAATGAGCAGTTCTTC
CASSLAGAAWNEQFF
>TRBV29-1|TRBD2|TRBJ2-7|once
TGCAGCGTTGTGACTAGCGACGAGCAGTACTTC
CSVVTSDEQYF
>TRBV18|TRBD1|TRBJ2-5|NA
TGTGCCAGCTCACTGAGCTCCGGGACAGGTACTAAGTCGGAGACCCAGTACTTC
CASSLSSGTGTKSETQYF
>TRBV18|TRBD1|TRBJ1-4|once
TGTGCCAGCTCGACGGACAGGGGTGCCCTGTTTTTT
CASSTDRGALFF
>TRBV11-3|NA|TRBJ2-6|NA
TGTGCCAGCTCAGGGCCTGGGGCCAACGTCCTGACTTTC
CASSGPGANVLTF
>TRBV2|TRBD2|TRBJ2-7|NA
TGTGCCAGCAGTCAGACTAGCGGGAGTTCCGAGCAGTACTTC
CASSQTSGSSEQYF
>TRBV28|TRBD2|TRBJ2-3|NA
TGTGCCAGCACCCCCCGCGGGGTAGCGGGAGTGGCAGATACGCAGTATTTT
CASTPRGVAGVADTQYF
>TRBV24-1|NA|TRBJ1-2|NA
TGTGCCACCAGTGATTTGGGCAGGGCGGATGGCTACACCTTC
CATSDLGRADGYTF
>TRBV3-1/TRBV3-2|TRBD2|TRBJ2-3|NA
TGTGCCAGCAGCCAACAAGCGGGGGGGCGGTGGGATACGCAGTATTTT
CASSQQAGGRWDTQYF